The next 3 T cell receptor beta chains were all read from a single sample in a study of PD-1 blockade in classical Hodgkin lymphoma. All patients relapsed after autologous stem cell transplantation, and brentuximab vedotin exposure varied. Here immunoSEQ multiplex PCR was the method, and the copy in TCRdb shows in-frame clones only, minus some. The profile covers more than 10,000 clones, with over 80% appearing a single time and 20% to 30% taken by the ten largest. Sequences were derived from peripheral blood mononuclear cells (PBMCs), sampled at baseline. These receptors were taken from a human donor with classical Hodgkin lymphoma.

The genes are TRBV6-5 and TRBJ2-7; 7 bases line up with TRBD1. The CDR3 spans 15 residues. V lost 0 bases to trimming and J lost 6 bases; unmatched junction nucleotides: 8. The germline V gene encodes CDR1 MNHEY and CDR2 SVGAGI. The DNA for the CDR3 is TGTGCCAGCAGTTACTCTGGACAGGTGGGGCGCGAGCAGTACTTC. Amino acid sequence: CASSYSGQVGREQYF.

This chain joins TRBV6-1 and TRBJ1-2; maybe TRBD1 (5 bases). CDR1 is MNHNS and CDR2 is SASEGT in the germline V gene. The V end lost 5 bases, the J end lost 8 bases, and 21 bases lay between the germline ends. The length of the CDR3 is 15 residues. The CDR3 protein is CASSRTPSDTQGYTF. DNA for the CDR3: TGTGCCAGCAGTCGAACGCCATCGGACACCCAAGGCTACACCTTC.

This clone was detected once. This rearrangement joins TRBV2 to TRBJ2-2; 8 bases match TRBD1. Germline assignment: CDR1 SNHLY and CDR2 FYNNEI. The J segment lost 2 bases and the V segment lost 8 bases, leaving 7 bases of the junction unmatched. The CDR3 covers 15 residues. CDR3 DNA: TGTGCCAGCGAGAAAGACAGGGGTAACACCGGGGAGCTGTTTTTT. Translated: CASEKDRGNTGELFF.